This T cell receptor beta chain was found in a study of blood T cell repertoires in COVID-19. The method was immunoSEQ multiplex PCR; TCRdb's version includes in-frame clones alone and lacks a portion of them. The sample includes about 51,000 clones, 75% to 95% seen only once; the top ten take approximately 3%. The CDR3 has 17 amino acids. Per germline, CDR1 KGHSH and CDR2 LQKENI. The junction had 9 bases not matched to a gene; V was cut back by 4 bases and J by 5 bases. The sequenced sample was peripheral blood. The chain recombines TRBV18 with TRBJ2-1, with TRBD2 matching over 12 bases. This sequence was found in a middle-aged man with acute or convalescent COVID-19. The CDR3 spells CASSLTGLAGLNNEQFF. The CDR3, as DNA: TGTGCCAGCTCACTAACCGGACTAGCGGGGTTAAACAATGAGCAGTTCTTC. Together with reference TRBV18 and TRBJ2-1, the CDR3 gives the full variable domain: NAGVMQNPRHLVRRRGQEARLRCSPMKGHSHVYWYRQLPEEGLKFMVYLQKENIIDESGMPKERFSAEFPKEGPSILRIQQVVRGDSAAYFCASSLTGLAGLNNEQFFGPGTRLTVL.